This is a list of T cell receptor beta chains from one sample in a study of PD-1 blockade in classical Hodgkin lymphoma. This table comes from immunoSEQ multiplex PCR, and its TCRdb copy is limited to in-frame clones, with some not included. This sample yields around 17,000 clones, of which around 81% are seen a single time; 1% belongs to the top ten. The source material was CD4+ T cells from blood, sampled at baseline. All receptors come from a human donor with classical Hodgkin lymphoma. The conserved cysteine and the conserved F or W are not part of the CDR3 here. Size is stated for part of the rows, as once, few or many counts, or as a class when the clone is expanded.

J: TRBJ1-6; V: TRBV2; size: few; CDR3: ASSEERGANSPLH
J: TRBJ2-7; V: TRBV15; size: .; CDR3: ATSGRASYEQY
J: TRBJ1-1; V: TRBV6-1; size: .; CDR3: ASSVGTGNTEAF
J: TRBJ2-3; V: TRBV6-1; size: .; CDR3: ASSEETRGDTQY
J: TRBJ1-6; V: TRBV2; size: .; CDR3: ASSFMTGALSSYNSPLH
J: TRBJ1-6; V: TRBV9; size: .; CDR3: ASSVASGSYNSPLH
J: TRBJ1-4; V: TRBV5-6; size: .; CDR3: ASSYRRGNEKLF
J: TRBJ2-2; V: TRBV5-4; size: .; CDR3: ASSPAGGPVGELF
J: TRBJ2-3; V: TRBV11-1; size: .; CDR3: ASSLGVAGGTDTQY
J: TRBJ2-6; V: TRBV10-3; size: .; CDR3: AISARGASGANVLT
J: TRBJ2-5; V: TRBV19; size: .; CDR3: ASSISHQETQY
J: TRBJ2-7; V: TRBV6-5; size: .; CDR3: ASSHRGPTYEQY
J: TRBJ1-2; V: TRBV10-3; size: .; CDR3: AISESDSFDGYT
J: TRBJ2-1; V: TRBV19; size: .; CDR3: ASSITRDEQF
J: TRBJ1-2; V: TRBV10-3; size: few; CDR3: AISVAPNYGYT
J: TRBJ2-3; V: TRBV7-6; size: .; CDR3: ASSFTRYTDTQY